The rows below give T cell receptor beta chains drawn from one sample of a study of cytotoxic CD8 clonotypes in ibrutinib-treated CLL. Sequenced by immunoSEQ multiplex PCR; TCRdb stores in-frame clones only, minus some. The sample contains around 150,000 clones, 88% of which appear only once. The specimen was PBMCs, collected at disease progression, from a patient treated with ibrutinib. The receptors stem from a human donor with chronic lymphocytic leukemia. The CDR3 runs from the conserved cysteine through the conserved F or W. A D gene is named only where the DNA matches it firmly.

v_gene: TRBV7-3; j_gene: TRBJ2-1; d_gene: .; CDR3aa: CASSTIRDQKNRYNEQFF
v_gene: TRBV7-2; j_gene: TRBJ2-1; d_gene: TRBD1; CDR3aa: CASSFRDRDYNEQFF
v_gene: TRBV27; j_gene: TRBJ2-7; d_gene: TRBD1; CDR3aa: CASSPQGAYATSSYEQYF
v_gene: TRBV27; j_gene: TRBJ2-3; d_gene: TRBD1; CDR3aa: CASSLWTGGFTDTQYF
v_gene: TRBV4-2; j_gene: TRBJ2-7; d_gene: .; CDR3aa: CASSDLRYEQYF
v_gene: TRBV11-2; j_gene: TRBJ1-1; d_gene: .; CDR3aa: CASSLVQGQSMNTEAFF
v_gene: TRBV5-6; j_gene: TRBJ1-5; d_gene: .; CDR3aa: CASSLAGPLSNQPQHF
v_gene: TRBV7-2; j_gene: TRBJ2-3; d_gene: TRBD1; CDR3aa: CASSRTGTSTDTQYF
v_gene: TRBV5-1; j_gene: TRBJ2-5; d_gene: .; CDR3aa: CASSPDERQYF
v_gene: TRBV7-9; j_gene: TRBJ2-7; d_gene: TRBD1; CDR3aa: CASNKGQGYEQYF
v_gene: TRBV20-1; j_gene: TRBJ1-2; d_gene: .; CDR3aa: CSARDQGGYTF
v_gene: TRBV6-5; j_gene: TRBJ2-7; d_gene: .; CDR3aa: CASSWGLAEFSYEQYF
v_gene: TRBV7-8; j_gene: TRBJ2-3; d_gene: .; CDR3aa: CASSPGARGPKRTDTQYF
v_gene: TRBV6-1; j_gene: TRBJ1-1; d_gene: .; CDR3aa: CASSEWTQPEAFF
v_gene: TRBV20-1; j_gene: TRBJ1-1; d_gene: .; CDR3aa: CSAPLNTEAFF
v_gene: TRBV19; j_gene: TRBJ2-2; d_gene: .; CDR3aa: CASRGTPNTGELFF
v_gene: TRBV29-1; j_gene: TRBJ2-7; d_gene: TRBD1; CDR3aa: CSVRRAQGADEQYF
v_gene: TRBV6-6; j_gene: TRBJ1-1; d_gene: TRBD1; CDR3aa: CASSSDRDTEAFF
v_gene: TRBV9; j_gene: TRBJ1-3; d_gene: .; CDR3aa: CASSPTPGMAGNTIYF
v_gene: TRBV5-1; j_gene: TRBJ2-1; d_gene: TRBD2; CDR3aa: CASKGTSSPLINEQFF
v_gene: TRBV29-1; j_gene: TRBJ1-1; d_gene: TRBD1; CDR3aa: CSVTDRSGTEAFF
v_gene: TRBV7-9; j_gene: TRBJ1-1; d_gene: .; CDR3aa: CASSPRPGLNTEAFF
v_gene: TRBV5-6; j_gene: TRBJ2-7; d_gene: .; CDR3aa: CASSLRPYLDFYEQYF
v_gene: TRBV27; j_gene: TRBJ2-7; d_gene: TRBD1; CDR3aa: CASSTGGSYEQYF
v_gene: TRBV6-1; j_gene: TRBJ1-2; d_gene: TRBD1; CDR3aa: CASSPGTGGAYGYTF
v_gene: TRBV2; j_gene: TRBJ1-5; d_gene: .; CDR3aa: CASSVEGGRGQPQHF
v_gene: TRBV5-1; j_gene: TRBJ1-1; d_gene: .; CDR3aa: CASSLTMRLMNTEAFF
v_gene: TRBV4-3; j_gene: TRBJ2-6; d_gene: TRBD1; CDR3aa: CASSHSQGATGANVLTF
v_gene: TRBV10-3; j_gene: TRBJ2-3; d_gene: .; CDR3aa: CAISEYLFTDTQYF
v_gene: TRBV7-6; j_gene: TRBJ2-7; d_gene: .; CDR3aa: CASSLLGGPREQYF
v_gene: TRBV5-8; j_gene: TRBJ1-2; d_gene: TRBD1; CDR3aa: CASSLQGQGIYGYTF
v_gene: TRBV9; j_gene: TRBJ2-7; d_gene: TRBD1; CDR3aa: CASSVASQGEYEQYF
v_gene: TRBV5-1; j_gene: TRBJ1-1; d_gene: .; CDR3aa: CASSLIPQGDTEAFF
v_gene: TRBV7-2; j_gene: TRBJ1-1; d_gene: TRBD1; CDR3aa: CASSLMTGGMNTEAFF
v_gene: TRBV27; j_gene: TRBJ2-7; d_gene: .; CDR3aa: CASSLTGGQFTYEQYF
v_gene: TRBV7-8; j_gene: TRBJ2-5; d_gene: .; CDR3aa: CASSLGTTQETQYF
v_gene: TRBV28; j_gene: TRBJ2-3; d_gene: TRBD2; CDR3aa: CASSLPGLAGGDTQYF
v_gene: TRBV7-9; j_gene: TRBJ2-3; d_gene: .; CDR3aa: CASSRHTTDTQYF
v_gene: TRBV30; j_gene: TRBJ1-2; d_gene: .; CDR3aa: CAWSVLGQLGYTF
v_gene: TRBV5-1; j_gene: TRBJ2-7; d_gene: .; CDR3aa: CASSLLSPSGSSSYEQYF
v_gene: TRBV19; j_gene: TRBJ1-1; d_gene: .; CDR3aa: CASRWGQNTEAFF